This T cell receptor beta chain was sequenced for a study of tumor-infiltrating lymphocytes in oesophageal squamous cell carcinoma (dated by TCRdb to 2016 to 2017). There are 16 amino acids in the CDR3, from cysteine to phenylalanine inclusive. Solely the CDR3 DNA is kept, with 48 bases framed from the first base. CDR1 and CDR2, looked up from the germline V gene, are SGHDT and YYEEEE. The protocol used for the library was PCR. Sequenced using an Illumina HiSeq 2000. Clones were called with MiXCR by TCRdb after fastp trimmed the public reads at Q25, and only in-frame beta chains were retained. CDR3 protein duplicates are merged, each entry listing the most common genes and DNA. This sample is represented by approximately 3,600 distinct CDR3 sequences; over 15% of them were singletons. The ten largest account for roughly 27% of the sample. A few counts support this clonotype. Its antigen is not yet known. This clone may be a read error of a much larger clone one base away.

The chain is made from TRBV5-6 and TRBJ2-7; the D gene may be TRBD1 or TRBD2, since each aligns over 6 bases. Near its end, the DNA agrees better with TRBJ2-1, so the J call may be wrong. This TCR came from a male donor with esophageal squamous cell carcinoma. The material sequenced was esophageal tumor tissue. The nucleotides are TGTGCCAGCAGCGGACCTGCCCTGGGGGGCTCCTACGAGCAGTTCTTC. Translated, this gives CASSGPALGGSYEQFF.